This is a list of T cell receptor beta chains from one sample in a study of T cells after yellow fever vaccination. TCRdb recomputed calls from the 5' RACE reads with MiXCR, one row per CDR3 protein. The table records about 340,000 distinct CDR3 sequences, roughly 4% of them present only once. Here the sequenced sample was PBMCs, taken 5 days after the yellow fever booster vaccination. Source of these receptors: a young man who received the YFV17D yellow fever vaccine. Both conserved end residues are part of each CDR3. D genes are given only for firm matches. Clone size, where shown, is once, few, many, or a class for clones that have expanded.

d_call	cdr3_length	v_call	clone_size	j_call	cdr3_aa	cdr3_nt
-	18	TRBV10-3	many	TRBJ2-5	CAISDRAGAEDSQETQYF	TGTGCCATCAGTGATCGGGCGGGGGCCGAGGATTCGCAAGAGACCCAGTACTTC
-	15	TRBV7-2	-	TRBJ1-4	CASSRAGGANEKLFF	TGTGCCAGCAGCCGGGCGGGTGGAGCTAATGAAAAACTGTTTTTT
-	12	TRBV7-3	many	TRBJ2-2	CASSSPSGELFF	TGTGCCAGCAGCTCCCCCTCCGGGGAGCTGTTTTTT
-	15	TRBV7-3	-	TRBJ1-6	CASSRQGSYNSPLHF	TGTGCCAGCAGCCGGCAGGGCTCCTATAATTCACCCCTCCACTTT
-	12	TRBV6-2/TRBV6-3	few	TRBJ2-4	CASSYYPGIQYF	TGTGCCAGCAGTTACTATCCGGGAATTCAGTACTTC
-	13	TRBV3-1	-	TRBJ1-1	CASSQERGTEAFF	TGTGCCAGCAGCCAAGAACGGGGGACTGAAGCTTTCTTT
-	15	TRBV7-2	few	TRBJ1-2	CASSAYPTGNYGYTF	TGTGCCAGCAGCGCCTATCCGACAGGAAACTATGGCTACACCTTC
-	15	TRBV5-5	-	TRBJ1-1	CASSRLFGRNTEAFF	TGTGCCAGCAGCCGCCTTTTCGGGCGGAACACTGAAGCTTTCTTT
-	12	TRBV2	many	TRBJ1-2	CASSEGGYGYTF	TGTGCCAGCAGTGAGGGGGGATATGGCTACACCTTC
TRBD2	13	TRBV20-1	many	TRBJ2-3	CSDAGVGTDTQYF	TGCAGTGATGCGGGAGTGGGCACAGATACGCAGTATTTT
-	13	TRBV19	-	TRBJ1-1	CASSRAGATEAFF	TGTGCCAGTAGTCGGGCAGGCGCCACTGAAGCTTTCTTT
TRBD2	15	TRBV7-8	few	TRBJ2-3	CASSTGRELADTQYF	TGTGCCAGCAGCACTGGGCGGGAGCTGGCAGATACGCAGTATTTT
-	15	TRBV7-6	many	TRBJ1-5	CASSQQSGLNQPQHF	TGTGCCAGCAGCCAACAATCGGGGCTCAATCAGCCCCAGCATTTT
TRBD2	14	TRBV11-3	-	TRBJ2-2	CASAGLAGGGELFF	TGTGCCAGCGCCGGACTAGCGGGGGGCGGGGAGCTGTTTTTT
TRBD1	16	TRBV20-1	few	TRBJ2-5	CSASGAAGGTQETQYF	TGCAGTGCTAGCGGGGCGGCAGGGGGTACCCAAGAGACCCAGTACTTC
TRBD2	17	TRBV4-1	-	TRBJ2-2	CASSRTVIRGGDGELFF	TGCGCCAGCAGCCGGACCGTGATCCGGGGGGGGGACGGGGAGCTGTTTTTT
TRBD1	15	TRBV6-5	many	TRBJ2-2	CASSPRTGGYGELFF	TGTGCCAGCAGTCCGAGAACAGGGGGGTACGGGGAGCTGTTTTTT
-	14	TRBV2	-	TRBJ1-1	CASSVPTVNTEAFF	TGTGCCAGCAGTGTCCCGACAGTAAACACTGAAGCTTTCTTT
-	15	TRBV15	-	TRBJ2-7	CATSRDIGTYYEQYF	TGTGCCACCAGCAGAGATATTGGCACGTACTACGAGCAGTACTTC
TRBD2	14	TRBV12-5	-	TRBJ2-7	CASALPGREHEQYF	TGTGCTAGTGCCTTACCCGGGAGGGAACACGAGCAGTACTTC
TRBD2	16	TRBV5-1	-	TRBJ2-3	CASSIPGLAGADTQYF	TGCGCCAGCAGCATACCCGGACTAGCCGGGGCAGATACGCAGTATTTT
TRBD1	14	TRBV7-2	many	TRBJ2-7	CASSRTGYTYEQYF	TGTGCCAGCAGCCGGACAGGGTATACCTACGAGCAGTACTTC
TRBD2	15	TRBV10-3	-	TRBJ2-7	CAISEGSGIAYEQYF	TGTGCCATCAGTGAGGGTAGCGGGATTGCCTACGAGCAGTACTTC